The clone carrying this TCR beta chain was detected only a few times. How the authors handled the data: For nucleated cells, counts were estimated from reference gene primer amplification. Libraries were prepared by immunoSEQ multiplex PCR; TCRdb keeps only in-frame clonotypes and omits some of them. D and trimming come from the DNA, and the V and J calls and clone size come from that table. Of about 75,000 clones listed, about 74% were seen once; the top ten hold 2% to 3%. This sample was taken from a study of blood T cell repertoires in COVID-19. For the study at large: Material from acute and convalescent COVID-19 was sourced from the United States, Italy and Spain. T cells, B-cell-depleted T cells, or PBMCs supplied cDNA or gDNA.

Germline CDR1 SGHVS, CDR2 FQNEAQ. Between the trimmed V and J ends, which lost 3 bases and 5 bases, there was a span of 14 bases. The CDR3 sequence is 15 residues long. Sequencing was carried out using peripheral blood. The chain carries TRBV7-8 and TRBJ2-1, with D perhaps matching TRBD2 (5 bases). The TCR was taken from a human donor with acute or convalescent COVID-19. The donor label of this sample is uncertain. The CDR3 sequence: CASSLRESRDNEQFF. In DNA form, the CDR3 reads TGTGCCAGCAGCTTGAGGGAGTCTAGGGACAATGAGCAGTTCTTC.